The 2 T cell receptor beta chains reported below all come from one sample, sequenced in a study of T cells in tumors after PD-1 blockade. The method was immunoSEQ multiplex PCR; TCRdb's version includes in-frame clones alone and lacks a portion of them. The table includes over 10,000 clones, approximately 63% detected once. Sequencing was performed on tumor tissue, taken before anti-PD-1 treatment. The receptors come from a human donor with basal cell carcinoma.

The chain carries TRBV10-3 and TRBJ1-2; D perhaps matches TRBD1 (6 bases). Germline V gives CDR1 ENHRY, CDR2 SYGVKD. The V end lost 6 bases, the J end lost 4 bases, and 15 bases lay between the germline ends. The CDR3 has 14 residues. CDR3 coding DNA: TGTGCCATCAGCCTTGAGCAGGGGACCTATGGCTACACCTTC. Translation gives CAISLEQGTYGYTF.

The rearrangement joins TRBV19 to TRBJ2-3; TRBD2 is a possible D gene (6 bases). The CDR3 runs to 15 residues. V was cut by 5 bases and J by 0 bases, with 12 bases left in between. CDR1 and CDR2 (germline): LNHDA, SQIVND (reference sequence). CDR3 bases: TGTGCCAGTAGTGTCGGGACTGGAAGCACAGATACGCAGTATTTT. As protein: CASSVGTGSTDTQYF.